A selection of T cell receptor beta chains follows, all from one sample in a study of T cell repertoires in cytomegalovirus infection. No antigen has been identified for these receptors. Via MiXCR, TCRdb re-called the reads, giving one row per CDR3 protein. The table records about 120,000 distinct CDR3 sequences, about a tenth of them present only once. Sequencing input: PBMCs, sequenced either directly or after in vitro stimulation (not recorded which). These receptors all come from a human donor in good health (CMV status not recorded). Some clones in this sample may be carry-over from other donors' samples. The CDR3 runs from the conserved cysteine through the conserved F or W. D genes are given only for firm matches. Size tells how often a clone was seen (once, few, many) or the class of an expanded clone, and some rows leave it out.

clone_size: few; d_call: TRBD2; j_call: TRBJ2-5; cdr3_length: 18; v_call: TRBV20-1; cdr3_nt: TGCAGTGCTACAAGACTGTCCGGGACTAGCGGGAGTATGGAGACCCAGTACTTC; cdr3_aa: CSATRLSGTSGSMETQYF
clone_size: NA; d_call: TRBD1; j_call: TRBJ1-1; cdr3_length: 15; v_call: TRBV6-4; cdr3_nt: TGTGCCAGCAGTGAGACAGGGGTCGTGGGCACTGAAGCTTTCTTT; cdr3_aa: CASSETGVVGTEAFF
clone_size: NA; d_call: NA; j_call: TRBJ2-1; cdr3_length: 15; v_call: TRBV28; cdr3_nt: TGTGCCAGCAGTCCTTACAAAAGCTCCTACAATGAGCAGTTCTTC; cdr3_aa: CASSPYKSSYNEQFF
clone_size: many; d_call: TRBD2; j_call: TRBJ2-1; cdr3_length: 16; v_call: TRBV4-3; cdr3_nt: TGCGCCAGCAGCCAACGGACTAGCGGGCTGAACAATGAGCAGTTCTTC; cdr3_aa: CASSQRTSGLNNEQFF
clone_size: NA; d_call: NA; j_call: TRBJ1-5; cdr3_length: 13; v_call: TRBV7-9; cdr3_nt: TGTGCCAGCAGCGGAACAAGTTACCAGCCCCAGCATTTT; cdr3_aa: CASSGTSYQPQHF
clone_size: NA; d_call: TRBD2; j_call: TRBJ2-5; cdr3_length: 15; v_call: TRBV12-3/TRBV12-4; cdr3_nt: TGTGCCAGCAGTTTTAGCGGGAGCCCCTCGGGGACCCAGTACTTC; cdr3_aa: CASSFSGSPSGTQYF
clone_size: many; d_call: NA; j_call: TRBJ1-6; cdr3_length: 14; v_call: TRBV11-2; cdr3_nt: TGTGCCAGCAGCTCCCGTGACTATAATTCACCCCTCCACTTT; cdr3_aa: CASSSRDYNSPLHF
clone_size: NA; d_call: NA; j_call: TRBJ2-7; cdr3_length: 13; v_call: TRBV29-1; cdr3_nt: TGCAGCGTTGAAGTGTCAGGTTCCTACGAGCAGTACTTC; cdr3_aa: CSVEVSGSYEQYF
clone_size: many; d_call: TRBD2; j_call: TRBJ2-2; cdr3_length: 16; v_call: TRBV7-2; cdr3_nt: TGTGCCAGCAGCTTAACACGCGGGGGTGACACCGGGGAGCTGTTTTTT; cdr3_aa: CASSLTRGGDTGELFF
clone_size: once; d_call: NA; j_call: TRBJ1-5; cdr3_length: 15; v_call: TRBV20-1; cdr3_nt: TGCAGTGCTAGAGATGGAAGGTATAGCAATCAGCCCCAGCATTTT; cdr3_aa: CSARDGRYSNQPQHF
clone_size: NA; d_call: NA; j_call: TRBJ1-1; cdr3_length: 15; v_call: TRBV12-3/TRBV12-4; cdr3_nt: TGTGCCAGCAGTGCCCACAGGCTAGGAAAAACTGAAGCTTTCTTT; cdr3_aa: CASSAHRLGKTEAFF
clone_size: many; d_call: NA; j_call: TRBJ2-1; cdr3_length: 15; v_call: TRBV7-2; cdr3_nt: TGTGCCAGCAGCTTAAGTGAACTCATAAGGGATGAGCAGTTCTTC; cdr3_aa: CASSLSELIRDEQFF
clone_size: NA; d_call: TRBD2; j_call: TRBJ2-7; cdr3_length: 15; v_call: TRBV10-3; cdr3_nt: TGTGCCATCAGCTCCGGGACTAGCGTAACCTACGAGCAGTACTTC; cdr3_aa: CAISSGTSVTYEQYF
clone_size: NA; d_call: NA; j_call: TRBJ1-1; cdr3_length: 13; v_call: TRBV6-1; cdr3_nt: TGTGCCAGCAGTGAAAGATATGACAGTCCGGGTTTCTTT; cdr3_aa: CASSERYDSPGFF
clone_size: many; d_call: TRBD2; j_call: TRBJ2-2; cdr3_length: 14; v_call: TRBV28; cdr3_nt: TGTGCCAGCATGGCGGGAGGGCAAGGCGGGGAGCTGTTTTTT; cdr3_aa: CASMAGGQGGELFF
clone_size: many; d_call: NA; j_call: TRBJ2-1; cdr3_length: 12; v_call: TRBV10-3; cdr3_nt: TGTGCCATCGCCAGGGAGAGGGGGGAGCAGTTCTTC; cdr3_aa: CAIARERGEQFF
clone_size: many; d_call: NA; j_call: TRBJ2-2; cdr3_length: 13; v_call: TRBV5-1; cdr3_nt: TGCGCCAGCAGCTTGGCCGACACCGGGGAGCTGTTTTTT; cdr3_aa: CASSLADTGELFF
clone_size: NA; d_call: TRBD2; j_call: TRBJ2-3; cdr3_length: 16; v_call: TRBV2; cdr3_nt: TGTGCCAGCAGTTCTCAACTAGCGGGAGGGGCCCATACGCAGTATTTT; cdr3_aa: CASSSQLAGGAHTQYF
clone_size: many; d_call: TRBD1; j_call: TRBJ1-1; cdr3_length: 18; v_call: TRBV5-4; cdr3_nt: TGTGCCAGCAGCGGCGGTGGGCAGGGGGCAGCTAGGTACACTGAAGCTTTCTTT; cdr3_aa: CASSGGGQGAARYTEAFF
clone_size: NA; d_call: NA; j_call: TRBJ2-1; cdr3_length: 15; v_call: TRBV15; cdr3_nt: TGTGCCACCAGCTCCCAGCAGATGATGGGGATCCGGCAGTTCTTC; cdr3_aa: CATSSQQMMGIRQFF
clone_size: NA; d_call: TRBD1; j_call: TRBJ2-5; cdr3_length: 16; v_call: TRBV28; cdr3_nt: TGTGCCAGCAGTCCCGGGACAGGGTGGTTCCAAGAGACCCAGTACTTC; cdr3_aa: CASSPGTGWFQETQYF
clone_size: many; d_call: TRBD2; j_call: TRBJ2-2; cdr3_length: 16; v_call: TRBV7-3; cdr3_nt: TGTGCCAGCACCTTCGCCGGGACTAGGAACACCGGGGAGCTGTTTTTT; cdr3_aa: CASTFAGTRNTGELFF
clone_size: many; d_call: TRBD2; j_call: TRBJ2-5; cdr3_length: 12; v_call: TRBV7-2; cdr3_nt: TGTGCCAGCAGTAACGGGAGGGAGACCCAGTACTTC; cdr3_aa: CASSNGRETQYF
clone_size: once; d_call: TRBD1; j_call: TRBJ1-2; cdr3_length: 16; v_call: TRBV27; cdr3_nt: TGTGCCAGCAGTTCCAGAGACAGGGGGCCTACTGATGGCTACACCTTC; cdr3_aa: CASSSRDRGPTDGYTF
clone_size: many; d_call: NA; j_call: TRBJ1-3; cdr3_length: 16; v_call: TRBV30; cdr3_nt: TGTGCCTGGATGAAACAGGTCGGCGCCTCTGGAAACACCATATATTTT; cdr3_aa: CAWMKQVGASGNTIYF
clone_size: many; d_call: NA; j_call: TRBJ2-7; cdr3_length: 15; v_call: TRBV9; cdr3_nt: TGTGCCAGCAGCGTACGAGGGACCCAGGCCTACGAGCAGTACTTC; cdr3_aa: CASSVRGTQAYEQYF
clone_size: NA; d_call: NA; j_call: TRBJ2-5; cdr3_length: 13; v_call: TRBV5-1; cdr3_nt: TGCGCCAGCAGTCCCAGGGATTACGAGACCCAGTACTTC; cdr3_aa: CASSPRDYETQYF
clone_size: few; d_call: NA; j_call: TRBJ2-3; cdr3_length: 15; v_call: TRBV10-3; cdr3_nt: TGTGCCATCAGTTTGGGAACCGGACACACAGATACGCAGTATTTT; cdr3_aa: CAISLGTGHTDTQYF
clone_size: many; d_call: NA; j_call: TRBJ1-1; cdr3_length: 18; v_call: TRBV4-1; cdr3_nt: TGCGCCAGCAGCCAAGATTCCGGGACCTTTTATTTAGGCACTGAAGCTTTCTTT; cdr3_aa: CASSQDSGTFYLGTEAFF
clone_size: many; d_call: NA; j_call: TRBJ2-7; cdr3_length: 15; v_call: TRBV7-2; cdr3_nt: TGTGCCAGCAGCTTAGCCACCGACCCCTCCTACGAGCAGTACTTC; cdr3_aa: CASSLATDPSYEQYF
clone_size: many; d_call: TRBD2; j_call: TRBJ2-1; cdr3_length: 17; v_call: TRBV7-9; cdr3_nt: TGTGCCAGCAGCTTAGGTCAGGGGCGGGAGGGCCCTCGGGAGCAGTTCTTC; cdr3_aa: CASSLGQGREGPREQFF
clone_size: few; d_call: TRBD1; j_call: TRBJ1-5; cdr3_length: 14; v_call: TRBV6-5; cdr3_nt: TGTGCCAGCAGCGGTGGACAGGGCAATCAGCCCCAGCATTTT; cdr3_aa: CASSGGQGNQPQHF
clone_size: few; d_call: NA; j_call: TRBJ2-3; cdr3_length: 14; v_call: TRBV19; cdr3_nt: TGTGCCAGTAGTTCTGGCGGATTCACAGATACGCAGTATTTT; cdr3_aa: CASSSGGFTDTQYF
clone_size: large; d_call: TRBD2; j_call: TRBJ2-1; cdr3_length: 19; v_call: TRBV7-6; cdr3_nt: TGTGCCAGCAGCCCTAGGTTTGGCGGGAGGTCGACATCCTACAATGAGCAGTTCTTC; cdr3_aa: CASSPRFGGRSTSYNEQFF
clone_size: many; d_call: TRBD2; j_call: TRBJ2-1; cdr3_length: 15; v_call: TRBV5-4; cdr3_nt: TGTGCCAGCAGCTTGGGCGGGGGGGATTTCAATGAGCAGTTCTTC; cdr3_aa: CASSLGGGDFNEQFF
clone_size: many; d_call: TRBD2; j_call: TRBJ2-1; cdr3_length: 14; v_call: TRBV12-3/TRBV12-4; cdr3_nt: TGTGCCAGCAAAATGCTAGCGGGAGGTAGTGAGCAGTTCTTC; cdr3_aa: CASKMLAGGSEQFF
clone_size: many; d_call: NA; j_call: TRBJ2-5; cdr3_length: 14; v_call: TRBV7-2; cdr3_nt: TGTGCCAGCATAACCGGGACACCACCCGGGACCCAGTACTTC; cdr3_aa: CASITGTPPGTQYF